This T cell receptor (beta chain) is from a study of regulatory T cells in long-lasting Graves disease. Libraries of TCR beta came from iRepertoire HTBI primers plus Arm-PCR of CDR3 regions. TCRdb reanalysed the multiplex PCR reads using MiXCR and keeps one entry per CDR3 protein. The sample shows over 350,000 distinct CDR3 sequences, less than 25% of them seen only once. Study-level points and caveats: Sample size was small, which may have lowered accuracy.

Described time point: persistent/refractory GD, antithyroid drugs over 5 years with positive TRAb. From RNA extracted from PBMCs, the TCR library was made. In the case of this clonotype: The antigen is undetermined.

The origin of this receptor is a female donor with Graves disease. The sequences come from peripheral blood mononuclear cells (PBMCs), collected when the disease was refractory, from a patient treated with antithyroid drugs.

The CDR3 here is CASSQDQNNSPLHF. In DNA form, the CDR3 reads TGTGCCAGCAGCCAAGACCAGAATAATTCACCCCTCCACTTT. The J gene is TRBJ1-6, the V gene TRBV3-1; no definite D call. Germline V CDR1 and CDR2: LGHDT, YNNKEL (reference sequence). Trimming stripped 0 bases from V and 5 bases from J, with 5 bases between. The CDR3 runs to 14 residues. Based on the CDR3 plus reference TRBV3-1 and TRBJ1-6, the full variable domain is DTAVSQTPKYLVTQMGNDKSIKCEQNLGHDTMYWYKQDSKKFLKIMFSYNNKELIINETVPNRFSPKSPDKAHLNLHINSLELGDSAVYFCASSQDQNNSPLHFGNGTRLTVT.